This T cell receptor beta chain came from a study of identical twins. In TCRdb, the 5' RACE reads were re-called with MiXCR into one record per CDR3 protein. Here the sample spans approximately 500,000 distinct CDR3 sequences, 20% to 25% being singletons. Germline lookup yields CDR1 SGHRS and CDR2 YFSETQ. With V trimmed by 0 bases and J by 8 bases, 7 bases remained unmatched. The CDR3 is made up of 15 amino acids. Study-wide points: With beta out-of-frame sequences, excess sharing by twins was weaker.

About this clonotype: The target antigen is unknown.

The same data also contributed to another study, on T cells expressing NK-cell markers. In that study: These clonotypes also led the CD3+CD56-NKG2C+ fraction in several donors.

The V and J genes are TRBV5-1 and TRBJ2-1; 8 bases map to TRBD1. The sequence came from a young woman in good health. The specimen sequenced was CD4+ T cells sorted from blood. The CDR3 spells CASSLGTGYSDEQFF. The CDR3 DNA follows: TGCGCCAGCAGCTTGGGGACAGGGTATAGCGATGAGCAGTTCTTC.